This T cell receptor beta chain comes out of a study of blood T cell repertoires in COVID-19. Study summary: Spain, Italy and the United States supplied samples that represented acute and convalescent COVID-19.

Trimming took off 4 bases at V and 3 bases at J, with 13 bases between the two ends. The CDR3 is made up of 15 amino acids. Germline CDR1 SGHRS, CDR2 YFSETQ. This clone was counted once. Generated by immunoSEQ multiplex PCR, the TCRdb table keeps only in-frame clones and is missing some. This table has approximately 300,000 clones, 80% to 95% appearing once. The source of this sequence is a young woman with COVID-19, enrolled during active disease. The chain couples TRBV5-1 to TRBJ2-2; D perhaps matches TRBD1 (6 bases). The specimen was peripheral blood. Here the CDR3 DNA reads TGCGCCAGCAGCATACAGGGCCCTGACACCGGGGAGCTGTTTTTT. Translated: CASSIQGPDTGELFF.